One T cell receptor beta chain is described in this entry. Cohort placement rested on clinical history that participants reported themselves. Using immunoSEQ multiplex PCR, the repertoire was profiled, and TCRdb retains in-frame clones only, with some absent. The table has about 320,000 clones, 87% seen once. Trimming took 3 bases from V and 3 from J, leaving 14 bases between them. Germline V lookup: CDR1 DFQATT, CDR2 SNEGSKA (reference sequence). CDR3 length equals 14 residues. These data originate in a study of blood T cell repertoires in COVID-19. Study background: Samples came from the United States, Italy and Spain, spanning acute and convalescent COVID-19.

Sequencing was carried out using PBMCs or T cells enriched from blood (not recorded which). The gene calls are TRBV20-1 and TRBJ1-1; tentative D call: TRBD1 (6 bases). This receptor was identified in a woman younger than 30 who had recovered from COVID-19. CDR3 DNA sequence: TGCAGTGCTAGTGCCTACAGGGCGGACACTGAAGCTTTCTTT. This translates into CSASAYRADTEAFF.